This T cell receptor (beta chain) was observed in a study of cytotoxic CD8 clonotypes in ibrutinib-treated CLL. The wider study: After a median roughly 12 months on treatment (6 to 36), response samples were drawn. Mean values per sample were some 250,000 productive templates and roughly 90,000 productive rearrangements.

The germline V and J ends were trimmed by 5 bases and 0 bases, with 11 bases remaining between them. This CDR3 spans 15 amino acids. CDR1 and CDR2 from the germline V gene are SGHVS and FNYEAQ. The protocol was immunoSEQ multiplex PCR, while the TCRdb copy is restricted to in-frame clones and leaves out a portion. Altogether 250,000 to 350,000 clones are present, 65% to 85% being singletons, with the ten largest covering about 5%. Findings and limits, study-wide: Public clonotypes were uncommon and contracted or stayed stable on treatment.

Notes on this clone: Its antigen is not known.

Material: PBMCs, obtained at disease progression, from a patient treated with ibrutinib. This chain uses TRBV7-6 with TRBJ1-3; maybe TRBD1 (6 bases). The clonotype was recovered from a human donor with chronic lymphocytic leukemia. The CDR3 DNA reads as TGTGCCAGCAGCCTGGACAGATTCTCTGGAAACACCATATATTTT. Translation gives CASSLDRFSGNTIYF.